The clone carrying this T cell receptor beta chain was observed a few times. One entry per CDR3 protein, called by TCRdb with MiXCR from the RT-PCR reads. The sample gives a few hundred thousand distinct CDR3 sequences, around 11% of which show up once; roughly 11% is in the top ten. The data originate from a study of response to subunit inactivated influenza vaccine. The same sample was also used in a study of T cells expressing NK-cell markers. From that paper: Template switching by 5'RACE with UMIs generated the TCR beta cDNA. Seven of eight sequenced donors tested HCMV-seropositive; one tested seronegative. Several experiments added an anti-gamma-delta TCR antibody to sort only alpha-beta TCR T cells. In about 6 donors, dominant CD3+CD56+NKG2C+ clones formed about 1.0-7.0% of CD8+ cells. Dominance of the CD3+CD56-NKG2C+ fraction by these clonotypes also held in several donors.

This clonotype originated in a man aged 45-60 years who received an inactivated influenza vaccine. This specimen was PBMCs from blood, taken on the day of vaccination.

CDR3 DNA sequence: TGCAGCTCGTTTGGGACGGATAATGGCTACACCTTC. As protein: CSSFGTDNGYTF. The V and J genes are TRBV29-1 and TRBJ1-2, with D possibly TRBD1 on 5 matching bases. Trimming pared 8 bases from V and 6 bases from J, leaving 16 bases between. There are 12 residues in the CDR3. Germline CDR1 is SQVTM and CDR2 is ANQGSEA.